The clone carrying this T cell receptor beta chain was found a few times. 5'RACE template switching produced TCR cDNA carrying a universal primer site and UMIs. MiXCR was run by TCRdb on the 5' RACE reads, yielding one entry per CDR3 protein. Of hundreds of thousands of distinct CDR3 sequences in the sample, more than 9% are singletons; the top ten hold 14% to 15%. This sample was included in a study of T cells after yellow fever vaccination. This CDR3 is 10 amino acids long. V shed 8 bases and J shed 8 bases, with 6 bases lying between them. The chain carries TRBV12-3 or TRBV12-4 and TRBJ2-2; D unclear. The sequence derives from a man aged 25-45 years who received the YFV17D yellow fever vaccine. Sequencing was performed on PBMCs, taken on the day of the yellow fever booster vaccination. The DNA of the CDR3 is TGTGCCAGCGCCGGGGGGGAGCTGTTTTTT. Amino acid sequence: CASAGGELFF.